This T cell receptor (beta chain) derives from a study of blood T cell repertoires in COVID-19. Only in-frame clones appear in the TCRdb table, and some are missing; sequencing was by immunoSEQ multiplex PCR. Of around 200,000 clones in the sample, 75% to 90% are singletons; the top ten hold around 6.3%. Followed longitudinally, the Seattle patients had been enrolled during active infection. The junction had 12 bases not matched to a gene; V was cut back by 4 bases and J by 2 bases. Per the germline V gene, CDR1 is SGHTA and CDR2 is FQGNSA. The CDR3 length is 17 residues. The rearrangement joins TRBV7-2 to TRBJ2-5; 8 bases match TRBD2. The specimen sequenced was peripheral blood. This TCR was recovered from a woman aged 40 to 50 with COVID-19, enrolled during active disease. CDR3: CASSSRWVVAGQETQYF. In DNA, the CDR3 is TGTGCCAGCAGCTCCCGATGGGTGGTAGCGGGACAAGAGACCCAGTACTTC.